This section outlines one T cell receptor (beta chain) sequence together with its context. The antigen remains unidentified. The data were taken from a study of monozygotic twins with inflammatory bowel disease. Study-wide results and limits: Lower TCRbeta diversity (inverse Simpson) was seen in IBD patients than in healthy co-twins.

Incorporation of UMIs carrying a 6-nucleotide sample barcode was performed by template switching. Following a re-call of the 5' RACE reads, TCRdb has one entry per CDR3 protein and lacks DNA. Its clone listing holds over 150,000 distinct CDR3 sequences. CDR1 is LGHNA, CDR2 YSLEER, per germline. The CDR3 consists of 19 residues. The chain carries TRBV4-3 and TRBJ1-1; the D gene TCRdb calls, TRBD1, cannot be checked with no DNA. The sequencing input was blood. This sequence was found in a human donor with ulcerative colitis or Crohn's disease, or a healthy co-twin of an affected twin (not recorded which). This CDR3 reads CASSQDWTGTSEANTEAFF.